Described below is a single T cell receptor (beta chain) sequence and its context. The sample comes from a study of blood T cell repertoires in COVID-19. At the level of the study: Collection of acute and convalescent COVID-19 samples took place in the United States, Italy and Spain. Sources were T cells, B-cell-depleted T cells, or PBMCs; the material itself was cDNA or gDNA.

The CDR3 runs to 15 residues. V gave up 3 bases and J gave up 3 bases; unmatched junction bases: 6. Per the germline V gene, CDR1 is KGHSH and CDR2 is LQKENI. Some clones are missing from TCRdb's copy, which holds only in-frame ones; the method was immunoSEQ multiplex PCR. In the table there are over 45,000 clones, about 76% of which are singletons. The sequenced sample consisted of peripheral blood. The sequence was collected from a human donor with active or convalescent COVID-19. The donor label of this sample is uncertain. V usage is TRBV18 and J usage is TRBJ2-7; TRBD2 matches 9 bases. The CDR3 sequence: CASSPPGLADYEQYF. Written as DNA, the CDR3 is TGTGCCAGCTCACCGCCGGGACTAGCAGACTACGAGCAGTACTTC.